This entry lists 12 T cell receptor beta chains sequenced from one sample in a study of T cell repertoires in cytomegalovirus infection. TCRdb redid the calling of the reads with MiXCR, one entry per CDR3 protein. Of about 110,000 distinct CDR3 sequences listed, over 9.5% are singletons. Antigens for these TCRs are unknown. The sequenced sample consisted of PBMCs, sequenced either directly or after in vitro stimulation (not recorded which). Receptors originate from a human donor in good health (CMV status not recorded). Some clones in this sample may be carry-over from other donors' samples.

CDR3 bases: TGTGCCAGCAGTGGAGATAAAACTGAAGCTTTCTTT. Amino acids: CASSGDKTEAFF. The V and J genes are TRBV2 and TRBJ1-1, with D unresolved. V shed 4 bases and J shed 5 bases, with 8 bases lying between them. This CDR3 spans 12 amino acids. Looked up from germline, CDR1 is SNHLY and CDR2 is FYNNEI.

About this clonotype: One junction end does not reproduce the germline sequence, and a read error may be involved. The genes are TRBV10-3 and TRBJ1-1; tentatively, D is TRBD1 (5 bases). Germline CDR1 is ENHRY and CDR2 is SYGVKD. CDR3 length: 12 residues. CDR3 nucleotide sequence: TGTGCCACCAGCTCAGGGAACGCTGAAGCTTTCTTT. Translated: CATSSGNAEAFF.

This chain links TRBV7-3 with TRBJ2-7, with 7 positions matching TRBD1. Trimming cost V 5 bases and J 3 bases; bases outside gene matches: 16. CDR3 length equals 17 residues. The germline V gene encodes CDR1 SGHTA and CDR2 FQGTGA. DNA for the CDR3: TGTGCCAGCAGCCCTCCGGGCACCGGGACAGTAGACTACGAGCAGTACTTC. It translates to CASSPPGTGTVDYEQYF.

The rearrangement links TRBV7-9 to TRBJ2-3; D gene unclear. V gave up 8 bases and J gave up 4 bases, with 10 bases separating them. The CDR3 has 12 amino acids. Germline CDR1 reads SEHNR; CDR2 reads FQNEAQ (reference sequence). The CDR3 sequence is CASGPDPDTQYF. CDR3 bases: TGTGCCAGCGGGCCAGACCCAGATACGCAGTATTTT.

The CDR3 region has the DNA TGTGCCAGCAGCTTAGGCCTGCGATCGGGGGAGTTAGCCTACAATGAGCAGTTCTTC. It yields the protein CASSLGLRSGELAYNEQFF. The chain is built from TRBV11-3 and TRBJ2-1; a possible D gene is TRBD2 (6 bases). Trimming pared 1 base from V and 2 bases from J, leaving 21 bases between. Germline V gives CDR1 SGHNT, CDR2 YENEEA. The CDR3 covers 19 residues.

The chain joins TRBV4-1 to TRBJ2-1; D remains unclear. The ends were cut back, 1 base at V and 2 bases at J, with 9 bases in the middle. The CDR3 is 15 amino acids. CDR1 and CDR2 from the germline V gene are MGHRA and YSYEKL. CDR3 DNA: TGCGCCAGCAGCCAAGGTACCAGTCCCTACAATGAGCAGTTCTTC. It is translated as CASSQGTSPYNEQFF.

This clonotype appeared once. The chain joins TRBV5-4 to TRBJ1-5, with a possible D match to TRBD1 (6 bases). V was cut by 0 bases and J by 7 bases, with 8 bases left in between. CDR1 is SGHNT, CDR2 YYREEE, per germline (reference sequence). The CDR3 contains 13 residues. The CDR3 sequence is CASSLEGEQPQHF. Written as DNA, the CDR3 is TGTGCCAGCAGCTTGGAGGGGGAACAGCCCCAGCATTTT.

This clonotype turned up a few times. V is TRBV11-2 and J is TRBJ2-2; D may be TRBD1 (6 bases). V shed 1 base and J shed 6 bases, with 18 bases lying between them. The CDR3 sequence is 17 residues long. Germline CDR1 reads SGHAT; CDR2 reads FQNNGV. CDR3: CASSLVQGQGLSGELFF. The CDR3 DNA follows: TGTGCCAGCAGCTTAGTCCAGGGGCAGGGATTATCCGGGGAGCTGTTTTTT.

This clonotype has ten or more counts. Here the CDR3 DNA reads TGTGCCAGCAGAGCGGGGACTAGCGACAATGAGCAGTTCTTC. It translates to CASRAGTSDNEQFF. This chain links TRBV12-3 or TRBV12-4 with TRBJ2-1; 10 bases map to TRBD2. V lost 6 bases and J lost 5; bases outside the gene matches: 4. The CDR3 has 14 residues.

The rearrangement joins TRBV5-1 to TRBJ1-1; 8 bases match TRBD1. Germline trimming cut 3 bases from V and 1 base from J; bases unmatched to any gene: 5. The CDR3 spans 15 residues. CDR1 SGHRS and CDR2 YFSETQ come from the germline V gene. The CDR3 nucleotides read TGCGCCAGCAGCTACTTAGACAGGGGGAACACTGAAGCTTTCTTT. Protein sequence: CASSYLDRGNTEAFF.

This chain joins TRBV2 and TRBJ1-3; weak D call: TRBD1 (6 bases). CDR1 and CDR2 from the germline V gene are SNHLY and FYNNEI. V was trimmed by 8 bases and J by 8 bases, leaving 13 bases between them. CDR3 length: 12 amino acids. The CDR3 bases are TGTGCCAGCGGGGGACACTCTTACACCATATATTTT. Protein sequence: CASGGHSYTIYF.

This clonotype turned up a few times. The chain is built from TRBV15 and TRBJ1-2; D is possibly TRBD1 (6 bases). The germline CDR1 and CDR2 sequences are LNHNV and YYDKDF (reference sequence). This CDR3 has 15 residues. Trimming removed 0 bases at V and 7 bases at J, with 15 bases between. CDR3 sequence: CATSRDLAGDSGYTF. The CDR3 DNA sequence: TGTGCCACCAGCAGAGATCTCGCAGGGGACTCTGGCTACACCTTC.